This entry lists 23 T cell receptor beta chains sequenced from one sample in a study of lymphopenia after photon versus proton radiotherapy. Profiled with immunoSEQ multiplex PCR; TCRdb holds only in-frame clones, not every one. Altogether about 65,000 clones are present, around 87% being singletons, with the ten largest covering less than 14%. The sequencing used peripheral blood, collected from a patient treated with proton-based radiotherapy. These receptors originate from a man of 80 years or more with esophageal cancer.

The CDR3 DNA follows: TGTGCCAGCAGCCACACAGGATACTCTGGAAACACCATATATTTT. It encodes CASSHTGYSGNTIYF. This chain connects TRBV5-6 to TRBJ1-3, with TRBD1 as a possible D gene (5 bases). The CDR3 totals 15 residues. Trimming took 4 bases from V and 0 from J, leaving 11 bases between them. The germline V gene has CDR1 SGHDT and CDR2 YYEEEE.

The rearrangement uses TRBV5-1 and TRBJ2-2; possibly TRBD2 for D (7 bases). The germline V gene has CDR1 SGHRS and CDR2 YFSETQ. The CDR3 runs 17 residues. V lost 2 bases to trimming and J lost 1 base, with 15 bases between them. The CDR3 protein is CASSFLQGGLNTGELFF. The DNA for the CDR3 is TGCGCCAGCAGCTTCCTACAGGGAGGGTTGAACACCGGGGAGCTGTTTTTT. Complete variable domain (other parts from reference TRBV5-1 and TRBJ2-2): KAGVTQTPRYLIKTRGQQVTLSCSPISGHRSVSWYQQTPGQGLQFLFEYFSETQRNKGNFPGRFSGRQFSNSRSEMNVSTLELGDSALYLCASSFLQGGLNTGELFFGEGSRLTVL.

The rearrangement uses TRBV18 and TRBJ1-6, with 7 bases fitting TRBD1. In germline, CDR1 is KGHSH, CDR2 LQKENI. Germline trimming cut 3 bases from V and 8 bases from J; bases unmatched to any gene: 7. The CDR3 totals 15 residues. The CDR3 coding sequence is TGTGCCAGCTCACCCCAGCGACAGGGCCATTCACCCCTCCACTTT. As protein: CASSPQRQGHSPLHF.

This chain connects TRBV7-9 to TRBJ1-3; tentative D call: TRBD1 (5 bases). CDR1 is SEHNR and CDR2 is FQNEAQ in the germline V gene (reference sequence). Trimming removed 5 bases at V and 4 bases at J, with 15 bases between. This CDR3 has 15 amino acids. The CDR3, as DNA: TGTGCCAGCAGCCTCGGGACGGAGGGAGGAAACACCATATATTTT. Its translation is CASSLGTEGGNTIYF.

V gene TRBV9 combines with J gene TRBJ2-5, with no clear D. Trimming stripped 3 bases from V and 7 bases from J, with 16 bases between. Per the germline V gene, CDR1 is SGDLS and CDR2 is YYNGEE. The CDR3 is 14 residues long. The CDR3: CASSAARALGTQYF. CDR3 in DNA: TGTGCCAGCAGCGCAGCAAGGGCCTTGGGGACCCAGTACTTC.

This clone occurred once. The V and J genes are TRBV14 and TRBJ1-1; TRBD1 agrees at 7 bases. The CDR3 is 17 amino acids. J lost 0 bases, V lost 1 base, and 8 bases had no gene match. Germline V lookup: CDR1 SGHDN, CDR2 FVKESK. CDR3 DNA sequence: TGTGCCAGCAGCCAAGGTAAAAGGGGGCCTATGAACACTGAAGCTTTCTTT. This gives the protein CASSQGKRGPMNTEAFF.

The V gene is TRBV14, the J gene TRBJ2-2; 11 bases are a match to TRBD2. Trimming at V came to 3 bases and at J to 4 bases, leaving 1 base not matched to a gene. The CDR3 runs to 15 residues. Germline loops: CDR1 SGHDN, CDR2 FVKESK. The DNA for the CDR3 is TGTGCCAGCAGCCACGGACTAGCGGGCACCGGGGAGCTGTTTTTT. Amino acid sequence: CASSHGLAGTGELFF.

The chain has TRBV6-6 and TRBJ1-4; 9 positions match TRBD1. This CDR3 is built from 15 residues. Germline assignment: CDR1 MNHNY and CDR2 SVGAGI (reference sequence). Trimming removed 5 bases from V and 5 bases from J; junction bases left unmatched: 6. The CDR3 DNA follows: TGTGCCAGCAGTACTCACGGGACAGGGAATGAAAAACTGTTTTTT. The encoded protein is CASSTHGTGNEKLFF.

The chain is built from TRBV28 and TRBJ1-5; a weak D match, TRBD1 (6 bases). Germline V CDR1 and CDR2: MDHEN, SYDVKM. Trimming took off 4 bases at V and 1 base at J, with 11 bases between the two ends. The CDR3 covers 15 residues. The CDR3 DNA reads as TGTGCCAGCAGTTGGGGGGCCTCAAGCAATCAGCCCCAGCATTTT. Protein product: CASSWGASSNQPQHF. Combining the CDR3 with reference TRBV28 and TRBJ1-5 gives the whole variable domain DVKVTQSSRYLVKRTGEKVFLECVQDMDHENMFWYRQDPGLGLRLIYFSYDVKMKEKGDIPEGYSVSREKKERFSLILESASTNQTSMYLCASSWGASSNQPQHFGDGTRLSIL.

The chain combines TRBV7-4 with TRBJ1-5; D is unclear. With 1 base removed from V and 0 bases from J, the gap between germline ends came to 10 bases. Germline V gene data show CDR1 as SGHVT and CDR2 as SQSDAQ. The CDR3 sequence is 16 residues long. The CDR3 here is CASSLVPEYSNQPQHF. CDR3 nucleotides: TGTGCCAGCAGCTTAGTGCCGGAGTATAGCAATCAGCCCCAGCATTTT.

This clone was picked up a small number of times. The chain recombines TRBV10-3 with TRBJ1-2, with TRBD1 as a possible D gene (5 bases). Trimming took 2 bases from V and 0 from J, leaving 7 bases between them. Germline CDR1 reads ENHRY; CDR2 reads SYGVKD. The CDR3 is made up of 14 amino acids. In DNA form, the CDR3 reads TGTGCCATCAGTGAGGGGACCTCTAACTATGGCTACACCTTC. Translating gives CAISEGTSNYGYTF.

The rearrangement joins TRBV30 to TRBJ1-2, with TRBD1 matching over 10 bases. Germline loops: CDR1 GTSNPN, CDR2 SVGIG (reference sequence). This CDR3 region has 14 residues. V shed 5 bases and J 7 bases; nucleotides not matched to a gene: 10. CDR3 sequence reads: CAWRRPTGGSGYTF. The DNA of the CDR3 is TGTGCCTGGCGTCGCCCGACAGGGGGCTCTGGCTACACCTTC.

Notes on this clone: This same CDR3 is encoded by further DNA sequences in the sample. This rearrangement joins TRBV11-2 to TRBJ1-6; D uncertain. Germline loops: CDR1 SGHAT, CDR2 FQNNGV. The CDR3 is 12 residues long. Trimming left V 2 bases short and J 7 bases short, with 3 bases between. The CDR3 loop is CASSLRNSPLHF. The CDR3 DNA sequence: TGTGCCAGCAGCTTAAGAAATTCACCCCTCCACTTT.

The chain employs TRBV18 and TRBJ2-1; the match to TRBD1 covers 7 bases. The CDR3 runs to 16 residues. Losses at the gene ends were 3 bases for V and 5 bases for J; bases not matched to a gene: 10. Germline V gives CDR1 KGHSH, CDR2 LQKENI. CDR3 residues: CASSPLGGPVDNEQFF. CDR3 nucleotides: TGTGCCAGCTCACCTCTAGGGGGCCCCGTGGACAATGAGCAGTTCTTC.

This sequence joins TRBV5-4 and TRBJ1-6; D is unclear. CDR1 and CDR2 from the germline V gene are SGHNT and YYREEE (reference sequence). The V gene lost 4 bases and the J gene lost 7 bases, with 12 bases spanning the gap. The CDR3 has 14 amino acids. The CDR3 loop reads CASSPARFNSPLHF. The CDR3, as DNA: TGTGCCAGCAGCCCGGCAAGATTCAATTCACCCCTCCACTTT.

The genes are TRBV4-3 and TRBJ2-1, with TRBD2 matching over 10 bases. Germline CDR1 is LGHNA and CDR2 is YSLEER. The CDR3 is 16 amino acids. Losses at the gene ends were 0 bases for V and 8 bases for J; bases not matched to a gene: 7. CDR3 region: CASSQDTSAGGDEQFF. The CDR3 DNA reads TGCGCCAGCAGCCAAGATACCTCAGCGGGGGGGGATGAGCAGTTCTTC.

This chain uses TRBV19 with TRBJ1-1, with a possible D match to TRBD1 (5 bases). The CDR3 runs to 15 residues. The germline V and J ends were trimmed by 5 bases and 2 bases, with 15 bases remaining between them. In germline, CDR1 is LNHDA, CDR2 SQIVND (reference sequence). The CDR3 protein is CASSHPGGANTEAFF. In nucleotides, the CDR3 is TGTGCCAGTAGTCACCCGGGGGGAGCAAACACTGAAGCTTTCTTT.

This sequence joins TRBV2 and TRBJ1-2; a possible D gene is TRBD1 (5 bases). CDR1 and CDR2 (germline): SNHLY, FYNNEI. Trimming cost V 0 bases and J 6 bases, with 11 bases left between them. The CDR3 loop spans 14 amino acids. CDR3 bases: TGTGCCAGCAGTGAAGCAACAGGTCTCAATGGCTACACCTTC. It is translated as CASSEATGLNGYTF.

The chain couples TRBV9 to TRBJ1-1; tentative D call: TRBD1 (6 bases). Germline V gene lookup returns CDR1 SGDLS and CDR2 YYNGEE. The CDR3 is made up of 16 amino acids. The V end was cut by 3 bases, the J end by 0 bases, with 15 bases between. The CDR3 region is CASSAYRTAVNTEAFF. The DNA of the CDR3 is TGTGCCAGCAGCGCATACCGGACAGCAGTGAACACTGAAGCTTTCTTT. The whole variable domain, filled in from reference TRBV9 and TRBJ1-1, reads DSGVTQTPKHLITATGQRVTLRCSPRSGDLSVYWYQQSLDQGLQFLIQYYNGEERAKGNILERFSAQQFPDLHSELNLSSLELGDSALYFCASSAYRTAVNTEAFFGQGTRLTVV.

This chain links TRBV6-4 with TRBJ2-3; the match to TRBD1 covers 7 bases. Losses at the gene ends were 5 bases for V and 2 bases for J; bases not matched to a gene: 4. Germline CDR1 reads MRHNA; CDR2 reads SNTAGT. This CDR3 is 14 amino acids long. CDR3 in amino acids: CASSRQGFTDTQYF. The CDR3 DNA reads TGTGCCAGCAGTAGACAGGGTTTCACAGATACGCAGTATTTT.

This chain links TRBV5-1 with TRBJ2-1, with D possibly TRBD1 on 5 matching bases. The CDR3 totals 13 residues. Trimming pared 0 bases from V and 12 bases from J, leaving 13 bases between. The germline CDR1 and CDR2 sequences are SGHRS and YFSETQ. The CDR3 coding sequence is TGCGCCAGCAGCTTGGGGGGCAGCCGGATGCAGTTCTTC. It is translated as CASSLGGSRMQFF.

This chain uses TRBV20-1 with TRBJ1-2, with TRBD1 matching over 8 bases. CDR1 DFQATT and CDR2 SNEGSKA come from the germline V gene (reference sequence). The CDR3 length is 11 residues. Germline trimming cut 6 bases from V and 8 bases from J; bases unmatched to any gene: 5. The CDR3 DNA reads TGCAGTGCACTGGACAGGGCCGGCTACACCTTC. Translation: CSALDRAGYTF.

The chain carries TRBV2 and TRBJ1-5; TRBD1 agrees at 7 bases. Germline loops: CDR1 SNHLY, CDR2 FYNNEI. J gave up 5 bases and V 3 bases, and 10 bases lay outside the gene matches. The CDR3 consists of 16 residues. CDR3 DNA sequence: TGTGCCAGCAGTGACTTGGGGACAGTGGAGTATCAGCCCCAGCATTTT. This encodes CASSDLGTVEYQPQHF.